The clone carrying this T cell receptor beta chain came up a few times. What it recognizes is unknown. Trimming stripped 0 bases from V and 1 base from J, with 0 bases between. CDR3 length: 12 residues. The data originate from a study of blood T cells in healthy people across ages. Alongside a J-beta primer mix, a sample-barcoded 5' primer served in a second PCR lasting 7 to 11 cycles. TCRdb used MiXCR to reprocess the 5' RACE reads, holding one entry per CDR3 protein. The profile covers some 700,000 distinct CDR3 sequences, with around 40% appearing a single time and about 20% taken by the ten largest. Notes on the study in general: What prevented conclusive comparison of naive and antigen-experienced cells was that PBMCs were unsorted.

At least 6.5 million PBMCs were isolated per sample. With each sample, at least 5 micrograms of total RNA were extracted. The source of this sequence is a woman in her sixties or seventies in good health. The J gene is TRBJ1-1, the V gene TRBV12-3 or TRBV12-4; D is uncertain. The source material was blood. CDR3 DNA sequence: TGTGCCAGCAGTTTAGCGAACACTGAAGCTTTCTTT. Residues: CASSLANTEAFF.